Following are 11 T cell receptor beta chains from one sample sequenced in a study of regulatory T cells in long-lasting Graves disease. The time point here: persistent/refractory GD, antithyroid drugs over 5 years with positive TRAb. From PBMCs, RNA was extracted and then used to make the TCR library. CDR3-region Arm-PCR and iRepertoire HTBI primers produced the TCR beta libraries. TCRdb redid the calling of the multiplex PCR reads with MiXCR, one entry per CDR3 protein. The sample lists approximately 380,000 distinct CDR3 sequences, less than 25% seen once, with about 20% in the top ten. The sequencing here drew on peripheral blood mononuclear cells (PBMCs), taken when the disease was refractory, from a patient treated with antithyroid drugs. The receptors were gathered from a female donor with Graves disease.

There are many counts of this clonotype. The rearrangement links TRBV3-1 to TRBJ1-2; maybe TRBD1 (5 bases). Germline V lookup: CDR1 LGHDT, CDR2 YNNKEL (reference sequence). The CDR3 spans 13 residues. V lost 3 bases to trimming and J lost 2 bases, with 7 bases between them. The CDR3 DNA reads TGTGCCAGCAGCCAGAGGGGAAACTATGGCTACACCTTC. Its translation: CASSQRGNYGYTF.

This clonotype has only one observation. The chain has TRBV7-2 and TRBJ2-7, with 9 bases aligning to TRBD1. Germline CDR1 and CDR2: SGHTA and FQGNSA. The CDR3 has 14 amino acids. The trim removed 4 bases at V and 6 bases at J, leaving 7 bases unmatched. The CDR3 nucleotides are TGTGCCAGCAGCTCCCGGGACAGGGCTGGCGAGCAGTACTTC. Its translation: CASSSRDRAGEQYF.

This clonotype was seen repeatedly, ten times or more. V gene TRBV10-3 combines with J gene TRBJ1-1; perhaps TRBD1 as D (6 bases). With 9 bases removed from V and 2 bases from J, the gap between germline ends came to 13 bases. The CDR3 totals 13 residues. Germline values: CDR1 ENHRY, CDR2 SYGVKD. CDR3 residues: CAMLDSKNTEAFF. CDR3 DNA sequence: TGTGCCATGTTGGACAGTAAAAACACTGAAGCTTTCTTT.

This clonotype was counted between two and nine times. The rearrangement joins TRBV20-1 to TRBJ2-7; 7 positions match TRBD2. V trimming: 2 bases; J trimming: 0 bases; junction bases outside the gene matches: 7. The germline gives CDR1 DFQATT, CDR2 SNEGSKA (reference sequence). The CDR3 extends over 15 amino acids. In DNA, the CDR3 is TGCAGTGCTAGATCTCCCGGGAGGACCTCCTACGAGCAGTACTTC. Translating it yields CSARSPGRTSYEQYF.

This clonotype showed up many times. The V call is TRBV12-3 or TRBV12-4, the J call TRBJ2-5, with unresolved D. The CDR3 is 13 residues long. The V and J ends lost 4 bases and 2 bases respectively, with 8 bases between them. The CDR3 loop is CASSWGVQETQYF. CDR3 DNA: TGTGCCAGCAGTTGGGGTGTTCAAGAGACCCAGTACTTC.

The chain employs TRBV20-1 and TRBJ2-7; 10 positions agree with TRBD1. CDR1 DFQATT and CDR2 SNEGSKA come from the germline V gene (reference sequence). The CDR3 has 15 residues. V gave up 5 bases and J gave up 7 bases; unmatched junction bases: 14. As DNA, the CDR3 is TGCAGTGCTTCTGGGACAGGGGTCAAACAGGTGGAGCAGTACTTC. Translation: CSASGTGVKQVEQYF.

This clonotype occurred many times. The chain has TRBV2 and TRBJ1-1, with D perhaps TRBD1 (5 bases). CDR1 is SNHLY and CDR2 is FYNNEI in the germline V gene. The germline V and J ends were trimmed by 6 bases and 0 bases, with 20 bases remaining between them. This CDR3 is 17 amino acids long. Here the CDR3 DNA reads TGTGCCAGCAGAGAGTCGACCCTCCGGGGCATGAACACTGAAGCTTTCTTT. Amino acids: CASRESTLRGMNTEAFF.

This clonotype was found many times. The chain employs TRBV6-1 and TRBJ1-2; 7 nucleotides line up with TRBD1. Germline V gene data show CDR1 as MNHNS and CDR2 as SASEGT. This CDR3 spans 15 amino acids. The trim removed 6 bases at V and 0 bases at J, leaving 7 bases unmatched. CDR3 loop: CASRPRTGTNYGYTF. The CDR3 nucleotides are TGTGCCAGCAGACCTCGGACAGGAACTAACTATGGCTACACCTTC.

This chain connects TRBV15 to TRBJ2-3; TRBD2 might be the D (6 bases). CDR1 is LNHNV and CDR2 is YYDKDF in the germline V gene (reference sequence). The V and J ends lost 2 bases and 4 bases respectively, with 19 bases between them. CDR3 size: 17 residues. The CDR3 region is CATSRTLGSGEADTQYF. CDR3 sequence (DNA): TGTGCCACCAGCAGAACTCTTGGTTCGGGGGAGGCAGATACGCAGTATTTT.

This clonotype turned up a few times. This chain uses TRBV29-1 with TRBJ2-2, with 8 nucleotides matching TRBD1. Losses at the gene ends were 7 bases for V and 7 bases for J; bases not matched to a gene: 8. The CDR3 extends over 13 amino acids. CDR1 and CDR2 (germline): SQVTM, ANQGSEA. CDR3 sequence reads: CSAMTGAIGELFF. CDR3 nucleotide sequence: TGCAGCGCCATGACAGGGGCGATCGGGGAGCTGTTTTTT.

There are a few counts of this clonotype. The chain combines TRBV10-3 with TRBJ1-2, with 12 bases that match TRBD1. Germline CDR1 reads ENHRY; CDR2 reads SYGVKD. J gave up 7 bases and V 3 bases, and 6 bases lay outside the gene matches. This CDR3 region has 15 residues. CDR3 in amino acids: CAISDPGQGAGGYTF. The CDR3, as DNA: TGTGCCATCAGTGACCCGGGACAGGGGGCGGGTGGCTACACCTTC.